This TCR beta chain emerged from a study of T cells and copy number aberrations in small-cell lung cancer. Data came from immunoSEQ multiplex PCR; TCRdb stores just in-frame clones and leaves some out. This sample carries a few thousand clones, less than 85% of them seen once, and the ten largest clones take 8% to 10%. This CDR3 comprises 12 residues. Germline assignment: CDR1 SQVTM and CDR2 ANQGSEA. V was pared by 7 bases and J by 7 bases, with 8 bases of the junction left unmatched. All donors had upfront surgery, without preoperative chemotherapy or radiotherapy, and never received immunotherapy. This clone was observed a few times.

Sequences were obtained from tumor tissue. The chain uses TRBV29-1 and TRBJ2-7; 9 positions agree with TRBD1. The TCR was taken from a man in his 60s with small cell lung cancer. The CDR3, as DNA: TGCAGCGGGAGGGGGACAGGGAGGGAGCAGTACTTC. It translates to CSGRGTGREQYF.